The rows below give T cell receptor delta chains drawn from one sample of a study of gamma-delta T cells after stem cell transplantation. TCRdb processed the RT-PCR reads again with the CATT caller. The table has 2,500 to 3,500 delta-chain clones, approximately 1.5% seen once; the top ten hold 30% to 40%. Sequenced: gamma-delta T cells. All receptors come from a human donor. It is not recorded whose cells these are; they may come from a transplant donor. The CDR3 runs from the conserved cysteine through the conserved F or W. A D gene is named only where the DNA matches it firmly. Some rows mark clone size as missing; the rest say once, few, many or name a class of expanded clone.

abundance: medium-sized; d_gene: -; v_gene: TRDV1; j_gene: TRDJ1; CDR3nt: TGTGCTCTTGGGGAACCCCTTATGCCCCACTTCCGACGCCCTGGACCGTACACCGATAAACTCATCTTT; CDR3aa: CALGEPLMPHFRRPGPYTDKLIF
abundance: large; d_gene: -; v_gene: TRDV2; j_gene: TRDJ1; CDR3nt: TGTGCCTGTGACCTTATGGGGGGTACCGATAAACTCATCTTT; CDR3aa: CACDLMGGTDKLIF
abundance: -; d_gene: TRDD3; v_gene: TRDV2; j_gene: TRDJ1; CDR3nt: TGTGCCTGTGACACCATAGGACTGGGGGATACGACCGATAAACTCATCTTT; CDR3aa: CACDTIGLGDTTDKLIF
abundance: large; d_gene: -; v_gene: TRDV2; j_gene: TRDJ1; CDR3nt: TGTGCCTGTGACACCCCGTACTGGTTCTTT; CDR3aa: CACDTPYWFF
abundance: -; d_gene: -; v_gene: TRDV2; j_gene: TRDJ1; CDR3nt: TGTGCCTGTGACACAAACGTGATTGGGGGGAGGTACACCGATAAACTCATCTTT; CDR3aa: CACDTNVIGGRYTDKLIF
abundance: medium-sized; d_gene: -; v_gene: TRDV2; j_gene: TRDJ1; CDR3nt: TGTGCCTGTGACACTCTTCACGTCCCATCCTCGGGGAGAGACACCGATAAACTCATCTTT; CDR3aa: CACDTLHVPSSGRDTDKLIF
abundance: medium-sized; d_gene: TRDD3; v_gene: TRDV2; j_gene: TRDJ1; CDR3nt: TGTGCCTGTGACACCTTAATACTGGGGGATACCTACACCGATAAACTCATCTTT; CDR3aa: CACDTLILGDTYTDKLIF
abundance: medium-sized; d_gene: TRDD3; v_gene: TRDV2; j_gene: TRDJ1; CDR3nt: TGTGCCTGTGACACCCAGGGGTTGGGGGATACGCGGAGGGAAACCGATAAACTCATCTTT; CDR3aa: CACDTQGLGDTRRETDKLIF
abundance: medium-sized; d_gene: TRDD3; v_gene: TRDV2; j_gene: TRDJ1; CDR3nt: TGTGCCTGTGACACACTGGGGGGCCATAAACCAACCGATAAACTCATCTTT; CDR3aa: CACDTLGGHKPTDKLIF
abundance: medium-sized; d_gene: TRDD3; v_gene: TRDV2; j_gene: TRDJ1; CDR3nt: TGTGCCTGTGACACGTCCTGGGGGATGACTTACACCGATAAACTCATCTTT; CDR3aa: CACDTSWGMTYTDKLIF
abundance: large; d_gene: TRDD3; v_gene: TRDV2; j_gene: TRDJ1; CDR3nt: TGTGCCTGTGACAGCCTCCTGGGGGATAGGGGGGGGATACAGGGCGAAAGGTACACCGATAAACTCATCTTT; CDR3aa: CACDSLLGDRGGIQGERYTDKLIF
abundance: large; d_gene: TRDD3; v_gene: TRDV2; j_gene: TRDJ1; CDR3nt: TGTGCCTGTGACACCGTACTCCTGGGGGATACTCAGAACCACGATAAACTCATCTTT; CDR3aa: CACDTVLLGDTQNHDKLIF
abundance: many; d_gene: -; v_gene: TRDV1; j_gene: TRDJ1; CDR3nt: TGTGCTCTTGGGGAACGGGATTTCCTACTCTGGGGGAGCAGACTAGATAAACTCATCTTT; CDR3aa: CALGERDFLLWGSRLDKLIF
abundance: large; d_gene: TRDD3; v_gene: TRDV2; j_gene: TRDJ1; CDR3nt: TGTGCCTGTGACACGATACTGGGGGATACGGTGGACCGTAAACTCATCTTT; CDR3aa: CACDTILGDTVDRKLIF
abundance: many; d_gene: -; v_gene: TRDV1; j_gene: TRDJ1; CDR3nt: TGTGCTCTTGGGGGGTCCGGGTTACGCGATAAACTCATCTTT; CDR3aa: CALGGSGLRDKLIF
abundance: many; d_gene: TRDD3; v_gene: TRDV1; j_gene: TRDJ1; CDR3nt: TGTGCTCTGACAGTTGCCTTCCCAGAACAACTTCACTGGGGGACGTACACCGATAAACTCATCTTT; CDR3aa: CALTVAFPEQLHWGTYTDKLIF
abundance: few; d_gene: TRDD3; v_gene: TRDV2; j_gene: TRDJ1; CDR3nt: TGTGCCTGTGACACAGTGGGGGAGACCGATAAACTCATCTTT; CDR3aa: CACDTVGETDKLIF
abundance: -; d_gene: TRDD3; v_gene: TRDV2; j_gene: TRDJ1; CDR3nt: TGTGCCTGTGACACCGTTGGGCTGGGGGATAAGGGCGATAAACTCATCTTT; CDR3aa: CACDTVGLGDKGDKLIF
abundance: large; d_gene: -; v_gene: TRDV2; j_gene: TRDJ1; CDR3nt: TGTGCCTGTGACCCCGTAGGGGTCCCTGGAAAATCTAAACTCATCTTT; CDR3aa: CACDPVGVPGKSKLIF
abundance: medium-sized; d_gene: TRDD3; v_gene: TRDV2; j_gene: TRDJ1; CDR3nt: TGTGCCTGTGACACCCTACTGGGGGGACAACCCACCGATAAACTCATCTTT; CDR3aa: CACDTLLGGQPTDKLIF